This paragraph reports one T cell receptor beta chain. These data originate in a study of cytomegalovirus exposure and HLA in healthy donors. Germline assignment: CDR1 MNHEY and CDR2 SVGAGI. This CDR3 spans 15 amino acids. V gave up 5 bases and J gave up 1 base, with 12 bases separating them. The protocol was immunoSEQ multiplex PCR, while the TCRdb copy is restricted to in-frame clones and leaves out a portion. The sample yields some 170,000 clones, around 82% seen once. Sequences were obtained from PBMCs. The chain joins TRBV6-5 to TRBJ1-5, with a weak D call TRBD1 (5 bases). This TCR derives from a man between 25 and 39 years old in good health and CMV-seropositive. This CDR3 reads CASSRTLGSNQPQHF. The CDR3 DNA reads as TGTGCCAGCAGTCGGACACTTGGCAGCAATCAGCCCCAGCATTTT.